This T cell receptor beta chain was captured by sequencing in a study of blood T cell repertoires in COVID-19 (TCRdb year 2020). For the study in its entirety: Samples from collaborators originated in the United States, Italy and Spain and spanned both the acute and convalescent phases of COVID-19. The material from the prospective study consisted of cDNA or gDNA derived from T cells, B-cell-depleted T cells, or PBMCs. The samples were drawn from two sources: the first 160 participants of the ongoing ImmuneRACE study, and over 1,000 subjects contributed by 6 global collaborators. Where HLA class I and class II types were available, the types were taken from metadata supplied by the sample provider, not from assay-based typing. The repertoires were released in a freely available public database meant as a resource for research on the immune response to SARS-CoV-2. A de-identified subject ID, COVID-19 status, age in years and sex were almost always included in the sample metadata. Subjects who had been exposed to COVID-19, were actively infected with it, or had recovered from it provided the deeply sampled blood TCRbeta repertoires that made up the dataset.

The immunoSEQ Assay, a bias-controlled multiplex PCR, was used to amplify TCRbeta CDR3 regions from genomic DNA. On the authors' methods: Nucleated cell counts per sample were estimated from amplification of reference gene primers within the assay. Sequence reads were collapsed and filtered to measure the absolute abundance of every unique TCRbeta CDR3 rearrangement. For each sample, productive Simpson clonality was calculated as the square root of Simpson's diversity index across productive rearrangements. In its TCRdb copy, this immuneACCESS table keeps in-frame sequences only and misses some clones. Where compared with another copy, unresolved V genes explain less than half of these, and the others have no known cause. That table gives V, J and clone size, and the DNA gave D and trimming. The sample yields 100,000 to 150,000 clones; about 89% were counted once. The ten largest clonotypes hold about an eighth of the sample.

At one collaborating source in Seattle, patients were enrolled during active infection and were followed longitudinally through the course of disease. The collaborating institutions used their own protocols to collect whole blood in K2EDTA tubes. For TCRbeta analysis, collaborator samples were shipped as frozen whole blood, as isolated PBMCs, or as DNA extracted from either sample type. What the research found in general, with its limitations: The amount of clinical and demographic metadata varied by source and participant and was provided uncurated.

With regard to this clone: The specificity of this receptor is unknown. Within one base of it there is no much larger clone, and no base qualities were kept.

CDR1 SEHNR and CDR2 FQNEAQ were looked up in the germline V gene (reference sequence). Reading from cysteine to phenylalanine, the CDR3 counts 15 amino acids. Here the CDR3 DNA is all that survives: 45 bases in frame from base 1. Trimming costs V 6 bases and J 0 bases, and their ends lie 15 bases apart. The sample was peripheral blood. This clonotype was obtained from a woman aged 70-85 years with COVID-19, enrolled during active disease. Here the chain combines TRBV7-9 and TRBJ2-7, with an unclear D gene assignment. The CDR3 reads CASSPYAVISYEQYF. The sequenced DNA: TGTGCCAGCAGTCCATACGCGGTGATCTCCTACGAGCAGTACTTC.